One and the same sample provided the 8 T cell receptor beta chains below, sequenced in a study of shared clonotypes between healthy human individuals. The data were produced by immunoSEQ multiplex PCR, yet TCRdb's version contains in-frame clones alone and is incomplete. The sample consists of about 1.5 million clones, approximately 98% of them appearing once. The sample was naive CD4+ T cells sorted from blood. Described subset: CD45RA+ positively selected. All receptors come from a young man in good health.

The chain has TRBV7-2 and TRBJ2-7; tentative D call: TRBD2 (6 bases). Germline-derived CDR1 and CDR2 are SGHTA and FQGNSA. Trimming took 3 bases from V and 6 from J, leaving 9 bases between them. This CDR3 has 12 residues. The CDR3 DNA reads TGTGCCAGCAGCTTGCCGGGGGTCGAGCAGTACTTC. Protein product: CASSLPGVEQYF.

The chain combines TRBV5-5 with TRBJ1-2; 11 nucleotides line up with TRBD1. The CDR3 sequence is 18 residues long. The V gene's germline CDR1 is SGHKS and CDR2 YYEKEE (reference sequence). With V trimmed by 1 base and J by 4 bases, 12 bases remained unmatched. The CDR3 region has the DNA TGTGCCAGCAGCTTGCCCGGGACAGGGGGAGGGAATGGCTATGGCTACACCTTC. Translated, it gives CASSLPGTGGGNGYGYTF.

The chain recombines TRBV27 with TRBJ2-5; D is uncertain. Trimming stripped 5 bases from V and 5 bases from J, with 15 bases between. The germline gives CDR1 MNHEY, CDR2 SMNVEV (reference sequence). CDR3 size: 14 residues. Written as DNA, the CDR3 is TGTGCCAGCAGTGGCGGCAGGCCCGGGGAGACCCAGTACTTC. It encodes CASSGGRPGETQYF.

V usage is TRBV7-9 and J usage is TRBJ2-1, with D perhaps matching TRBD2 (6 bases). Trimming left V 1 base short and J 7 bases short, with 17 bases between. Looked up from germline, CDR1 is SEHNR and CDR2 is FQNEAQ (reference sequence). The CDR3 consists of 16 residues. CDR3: CASSLVGGIVGNEQFF. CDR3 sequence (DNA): TGTGCCAGCAGCTTAGTGGGCGGGATTGTCGGTAATGAGCAGTTCTTC.

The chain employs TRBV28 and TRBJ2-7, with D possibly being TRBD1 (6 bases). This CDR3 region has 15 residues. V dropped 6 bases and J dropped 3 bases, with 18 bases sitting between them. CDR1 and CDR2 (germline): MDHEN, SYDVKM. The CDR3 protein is CASRSGQSLNYEQYF. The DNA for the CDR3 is TGTGCCAGCAGATCCGGACAGTCCCTCAACTACGAGCAGTACTTC.

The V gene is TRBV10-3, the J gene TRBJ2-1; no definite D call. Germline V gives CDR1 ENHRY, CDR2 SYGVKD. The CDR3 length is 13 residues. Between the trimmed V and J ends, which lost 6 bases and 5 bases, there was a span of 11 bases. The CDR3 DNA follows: TGTGCCATCAGCCTTACAGCTAACAATGAGCAGTTCTTC. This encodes CAISLTANNEQFF.

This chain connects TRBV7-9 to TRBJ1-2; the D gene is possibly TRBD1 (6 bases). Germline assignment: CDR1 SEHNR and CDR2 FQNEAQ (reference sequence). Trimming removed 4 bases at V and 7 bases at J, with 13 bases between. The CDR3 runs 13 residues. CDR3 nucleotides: TGTGCCAGCAGCTCCATCGGGGGCTCTGGCTACACCTTC. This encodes CASSSIGGSGYTF.

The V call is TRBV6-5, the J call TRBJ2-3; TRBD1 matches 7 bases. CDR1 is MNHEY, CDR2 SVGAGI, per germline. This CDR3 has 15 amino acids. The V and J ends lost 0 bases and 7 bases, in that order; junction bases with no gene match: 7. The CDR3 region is CASSYSTGTTNTQYF. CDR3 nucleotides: TGTGCCAGCAGTTACTCGACAGGGACGACAAATACGCAGTATTTT.